A single sample gave rise to the 28 T cell receptor beta chains below, sequenced in a study of cytomegalovirus exposure and HLA in healthy donors. 60 Vbeta and 13 Jbeta primers were used in PCR. Clones were sequenced by immunoSEQ multiplex PCR, and TCRdb holds only the in-frame ones, with some missing. The sample includes around 150,000 clones, around 72% of them seen just once. Input material: PBMCs. These receptors were collected from a human donor in good health.

This sequence joins TRBV9 and TRBJ2-7; D remains ambiguous. CDR1 and CDR2 from the germline V gene are SGDLS and YYNGEE. This CDR3 has 13 residues. The V end was cut by 3 bases, the J end by 0 bases, with 7 bases between. CDR3 loop: CASSGDNSYEQYF. For the CDR3, the DNA is TGTGCCAGCAGCGGAGACAACTCCTACGAGCAGTACTTC.

The genes are TRBV5-1 and TRBJ2-5; 11 bases agree with TRBD1. Unmatched junction bases numbered 2, after V lost 4 bases and J lost 3 bases. Germline loops: CDR1 SGHRS, CDR2 YFSETQ. There are 14 residues in the CDR3. CDR3 sequence reads: CASSRDRGKETQYF. The CDR3 DNA follows: TGCGCCAGCAGCAGGGACAGGGGGAAAGAGACCCAGTACTTC.

This clone showed up just once. DNA for the CDR3: TGTGCCAGCAGCTTGACAGGGACCTCTGGAAACACCATATATTTT. Its translation is CASSLTGTSGNTIYF. This chain connects TRBV11-2 to TRBJ1-3, with TRBD1 matching 7 bases. This CDR3 has 15 amino acids. Looked up from germline, CDR1 is SGHAT and CDR2 is FQNNGV. The J segment lost 0 bases and the V segment lost 3 bases, leaving 2 bases of the junction unmatched. Combining the CDR3 with reference TRBV11-2 and TRBJ1-3 gives the whole variable domain EAGVAQSPRYKIIEKRQSVAFWCNPISGHATLYWYQQILGQGPKLLIQFQNNGVVDDSQLPKDRFSAERLKGVDSTLKIQPAKLEDSAVYLCASSLTGTSGNTIYFGEGSWLTVV.

This clone was seen a handful of times. The CDR3 bases are TGTGCCAGCAGCTTAGAGGGCAGGGCTCGGAATCAGCCCCAGCATTTT. This sequence encodes CASSLEGRARNQPQHF. The chain has TRBV11-3 and TRBJ1-5, with TRBD1 as a possible D gene (5 bases). Germline values: CDR1 SGHNT, CDR2 YENEEA. V was cut by 0 bases and J by 4 bases, with 13 bases left in between. The CDR3 has 16 amino acids.

The chain uses TRBV5-1 and TRBJ2-1; perhaps TRBD2 as D (5 bases). The CDR3 is 13 amino acids. Germline V gene sequence: CDR1 SGHRS, CDR2 YFSETQ. Trimming removed 4 bases at V and 3 bases at J, with 8 bases between. CDR3 sequence reads: CASSQRSYNEQFF. DNA of the CDR3: TGCGCCAGCAGCCAGCGGAGCTACAATGAGCAGTTCTTC.

The chain couples TRBV7-3 to TRBJ2-5; 9 bases align to TRBD2. Germline assignment: CDR1 SGHTA and CDR2 FQGTGA. The CDR3 contains 14 residues. After removal of 5 bases from V and 3 bases from J, the junction contained 4 bases not matched to a gene. For the CDR3, the DNA is TGTGCCAGCAGCCCTAGCGGGATCGAAGAGACCCAGTACTTC. It yields the protein CASSPSGIEETQYF.

This clone has only one observation. This chain links TRBV2 with TRBJ1-2; possibly TRBD1 for D (6 bases). The CDR3 covers 17 residues. Per the germline V gene, CDR1 is SNHLY and CDR2 is FYNNEI. Deletions cut 7 bases from V and 1 base from J, with 22 bases between. This CDR3 is CASIDLRAGVDNYGYTF. As DNA, the CDR3 is TGTGCCAGCATCGACCTCCGGGCAGGGGTTGATAACTATGGCTACACCTTC.

This chain links TRBV4-2 with TRBJ2-2; D might be TRBD1 (5 bases). V dropped 4 bases and J dropped 0 bases, with 9 bases sitting between them. Germline V CDR1 and CDR2: LGHNA, YNFKEQ. This CDR3 contains 15 residues. The CDR3 bases are TGTGCCAGCAGCCTTAGACAGACGAACACCGGGGAGCTGTTTTTT. Protein: CASSLRQTNTGELFF.

The chain links TRBV9 to TRBJ2-1; 14 nucleotides agree with TRBD2. This CDR3 has 17 amino acids. V was clipped by 0 bases and J by 6 bases; unmatched bases: 5. The germline gives CDR1 SGDLS, CDR2 YYNGEE. The CDR3 DNA sequence: TGTGCCAGCAGCGTAGAAGGGACTAGCGGGAGTGGCAATGAGCAGTTCTTC. This sequence encodes CASSVEGTSGSGNEQFF.

Only a few counts were recorded for this clone. This chain joins TRBV6-5 and TRBJ1-2, with D possibly being TRBD1 (5 bases). This CDR3 has 13 residues. CDR1 is MNHEY and CDR2 is SVGAGI in the germline V gene. Trimming removed 4 bases from V and 2 bases from J, with 8 bases in between. The CDR3 DNA reads as TGTGCCAGCAGTTTCGGACAAAACTATGGCTACACCTTC. Its translation: CASSFGQNYGYTF.

Notes on this clone: At the DNA level, this CDR3 is encoded by other sequences in the same sample as well. The chain couples TRBV6-5 to TRBJ2-2; D gene uncertain. The CDR3 consists of 12 residues. Germline V gene data show CDR1 as MNHEY and CDR2 as SVGAGI. V shed 6 bases and J shed 6 bases, with 8 bases lying between them. CDR3 region: CASSPGAGELFF. The CDR3 DNA sequence: TGTGCCAGCAGCCCTGGAGCCGGGGAGCTGTTTTTT.

This sequence joins TRBV10-1 and TRBJ2-1; the D is unclear. V was trimmed by 0 bases and J by 0 bases, leaving 12 bases between them. The CDR3 contains 17 residues. Germline CDR1 reads WNHNN; CDR2 reads SYGVQD (reference sequence). The CDR3 DNA sequence: TGCGCCAGCAGTGAGTCGATTCAACAGACCTCCTACAATGAGCAGTTCTTC. Amino acid sequence: CASSESIQQTSYNEQFF.

As regards this clone: An end of the junction does not agree with germline; a read error may underlie this. V gene TRBV7-9 combines with J gene TRBJ1-2; D possibly corresponds to TRBD1 (6 bases). The germline V gene has CDR1 SEHNR and CDR2 FQNEAQ (reference sequence). The CDR3 runs to 12 residues. This chain's CDR3 is CSSSFHREGYTF. CDR3 DNA sequence: TGTTCCAGCAGCTTCCACAGGGAAGGCTACACCTTC.

The chain has TRBV10-1 and TRBJ1-6; tentatively, D is TRBD1 (5 bases). The CDR3 has 18 residues. CDR1 and CDR2 (germline): WNHNN, SYGVQD (reference sequence). Trimming stripped 7 bases from V and 4 bases from J, with 23 bases between. As DNA, the CDR3 is TGCGCCAGCACTATGCGGGGGTCCCAAAGGGGATATAATTCACCCCTCCACTTT. Translation gives CASTMRGSQRGYNSPLHF.

In DNA form, the CDR3 reads TGTGCCAGCAGTCCCCGCTGGGACAGTAGCAATCAGCCCCAGCATTTT. Translating gives CASSPRWDSSNQPQHF. The chain joins TRBV27 to TRBJ1-5, with 7 bases that match TRBD1. This CDR3 is 16 amino acids long. The germline CDR1 and CDR2 sequences are MNHEY and SMNVEV (reference sequence). V trimming: 5 bases; J trimming: 0 bases; junction bases outside the gene matches: 7.

This clone appeared a few times. The V call is TRBV11-2, the J call TRBJ1-6; no clear D gene. This CDR3 has 15 amino acids. The germline CDR1 and CDR2 sequences are SGHAT and FQNNGV. Trimming removed 6 bases from V and 3 bases from J, with 12 bases in between. CDR3 in amino acids: CASSRRGVYNSPLHF. DNA for the CDR3: TGTGCCAGCAGTCGACGCGGAGTCTATAATTCACCCCTCCACTTT.

V is TRBV5-1 and J is TRBJ2-1, with 12 bases fitting TRBD2. V shed 4 bases and J 8 bases; nucleotides not matched to a gene: 7. CDR3 length: 15 amino acids. CDR1 is SGHRS and CDR2 is YFSETQ in the germline V gene. The CDR3 sequence: CASSVLAGGGDEQFF. CDR3 nucleotide sequence: TGCGCCAGCAGCGTCCTAGCGGGGGGGGGCGATGAGCAGTTCTTC.

This clone was detected a few times. This chain connects TRBV29-1 to TRBJ1-1; no clear D. Trimming pared 8 bases from V and 9 bases from J, leaving 16 bases between. Per the germline V gene, CDR1 is SQVTM and CDR2 is ANQGSEA. This CDR3 has 11 residues. CDR3 amino acids: CSITPVVKAFF. CDR3 coding DNA: TGCAGCATAACCCCGGTCGTTAAAGCTTTCTTT.

The chain recombines TRBV19 with TRBJ2-1; possibly TRBD2 for D (5 bases). Germline loops: CDR1 LNHDA, CDR2 SQIVND (reference sequence). The V end lost 7 bases, the J end lost 8 bases, and 12 bases lay between the germline ends. CDR3 length equals 12 residues. The CDR3, as DNA: TGTGCCAGTAATTATGAGGAGGATGAGCAGTTCTTC. This codes for CASNYEEDEQFF.

Only a few counts were recorded for this clone. This chain links TRBV11-2 with TRBJ1-1; D is possibly TRBD1 (5 bases). The CDR3 spans 16 residues. Trimming shortened V by 5 bases and J by 0 bases, and 16 bases separated the two germline ends. From germline, CDR1 is SGHAT and CDR2 FQNNGV. Here the CDR3 reads CASSAEIRVLNTEAFF. The DNA for the CDR3 is TGTGCCAGCAGCGCCGAAATCAGGGTTTTGAACACTGAAGCTTTCTTT.

The V gene is TRBV10-3, the J gene TRBJ1-2, with D hard to call. V lost 6 bases and J 8 bases, leaving 10 bases between the germline ends. The CDR3 contains 11 residues. Germline CDR1 and CDR2: ENHRY and SYGVKD. The CDR3 sequence: CAISPSGGYTF. In DNA, the CDR3 is TGTGCCATCAGCCCCAGCGGCGGCTACACCTTC.

This chain connects TRBV11-2 to TRBJ2-3, with D possibly matching TRBD2 (6 bases). In germline, CDR1 is SGHAT, CDR2 FQNNGV. The V gene lost 3 bases and the J gene lost 4 bases, with 14 bases spanning the gap. The CDR3 runs 15 residues. The CDR3 here is CASSLGPGESDTQYF. In DNA form, the CDR3 reads TGTGCCAGCAGCTTGGGTCCGGGGGAGTCAGATACGCAGTATTTT.

The chain is built from TRBV7-3 and TRBJ2-1; D gene uncertain. Germline V gene lookup returns CDR1 SGHTA and CDR2 FQGTGA. The CDR3 loop spans 15 amino acids. Trimming cost V 5 bases and J 0 bases, with 11 bases left between them. CDR3 nucleotide sequence: TGTGCCAGCAGCAACACACAAAGCTCCTACAATGAGCAGTTCTTC. Translation: CASSNTQSSYNEQFF.

The chain is built from TRBV7-9 and TRBJ1-5; no definite D call. This CDR3 comprises 13 residues. Trimming removed 0 bases at V and 7 bases at J, with 7 bases between. The germline V gene encodes CDR1 SEHNR and CDR2 FQNEAQ (reference sequence). DNA of the CDR3: TGTGCCAGCAGCTTAGCGGGCGGGCAGCCCCAGCATTTT. This sequence encodes CASSLAGGQPQHF.

The J gene is TRBJ2-4, the V gene TRBV6-5, with 8 nucleotides matching TRBD2. Germline V CDR1 and CDR2: MNHEY, SVGAGI. J gave up 4 bases and V 8 bases, and 7 bases lay outside the gene matches. The CDR3 contains 14 residues. The CDR3 DNA sequence: TGTGCCAGCCGGGGGGGACGGACTAAAAACATTCAGTACTTC. Amino acids: CASRGGRTKNIQYF.

The V gene is TRBV28, the J gene TRBJ2-3, with 13 positions matching TRBD2. The CDR3 extends over 17 amino acids. Per germline, CDR1 MDHEN and CDR2 SYDVKM. V was clipped by 2 bases and J by 6 bases; unmatched bases: 8. CDR3 sequence reads: CASSLSPTSGGADTQYF. CDR3 DNA sequence: TGTGCCAGCAGTTTAAGCCCCACTAGCGGGGGGGCGGATACGCAGTATTTT.

The chain combines TRBV11-2 with TRBJ2-7; D is ambiguous. This CDR3 has 14 amino acids. CDR1 is SGHAT, CDR2 FQNNGV, per germline. Trimming took off 3 bases at V and 4 bases at J, with 13 bases between the two ends. The CDR3 spells CASSLELSGYEQYF. CDR3 in DNA: TGTGCCAGCAGCTTGGAGTTGTCCGGATACGAGCAGTACTTC.

The genes are TRBV15 and TRBJ1-1, with D possibly TRBD1 on 5 matching bases. CDR1 and CDR2 from the germline V gene are LNHNV and YYDKDF (reference sequence). V was pared by 5 bases and J by 3 bases, with 16 bases between. This CDR3 is built from 15 residues. The CDR3 here is CATSSLLGGDTEAFF. Here the CDR3 DNA reads TGTGCCACCAGCTCCTTACTTGGGGGGGACACTGAAGCTTTCTTT.